One T cell receptor (beta chain) is described in this entry. Its antigen remains unknown. This PCR relied on a set of 60 Vbeta primers and 13 Jbeta primers. Assay used: immunoSEQ multiplex PCR; TCRdb lists only in-frame clones, some missing. Seen here are under 300,000 clones, 75% to 85% observed once, and the top ten hold under 8%. The junction had 7 bases not matched to a gene; V was cut back by 5 bases and J by 0 bases. The CDR3 has 16 residues. CDR1 and CDR2 (germline): SGHNT, YYREEE (reference sequence). This record belongs to a study of cytomegalovirus exposure and HLA in healthy donors. Study-level findings and limits: HLA alleles were associated with 15,000 to 20,000 TCR beta sequences in a later analysis at 0.05 false discovery rate. With further analysis later on, most CMV-associated TCR beta chains appeared HLA-restricted.

V and J are TRBV5-4 and TRBJ1-1; TRBD1 matches 10 bases. This receptor was taken from a woman aged 60 to 75 in good health and CMV-seropositive. Sequenced: PBMCs. CDR3: CASRTGGAGMNTEAFF. The CDR3 DNA reads as TGTGCCAGCAGGACAGGGGGCGCCGGCATGAACACTGAAGCTTTCTTT.